A selection of T cell receptor beta chains follows, all from one sample in a study of Graves' ophthalmopathy and Graves' hyperthyroidism. TCRdb itself ran the multiplex PCR reads through MiXCR, one entry per CDR3 protein. The sample carries under 350,000 distinct CDR3 sequences, roughly a sixth recorded once. The sequencing sample was made of peripheral blood. These receptors were obtained from an adult man with Graves' ophthalmopathy. The CDR3 runs from the conserved cysteine through the conserved F or W. A D gene is named only where the DNA matches it firmly. Not all rows give a size; the values are once, few, many and, for expanded clones, a class.

TRBV18,-,TRBJ2-5,many,CASSPPGGRETQYF,TGTGCCAGCTCACCACCCGGCGGGCGGGAGACCCAGTACTTC
TRBV29-1,TRBD2,TRBJ2-7,many,CSVAPGTSYEQYF,TGCAGCGTCGCCCCCGGGACTAGCTACGAGCAGTACTTC
TRBV18,-,TRBJ1-1,many,CASSPFGDTEAFF,TGTGCCAGCTCACCGTTCGGTGACACTGAAGCTTTCTTT
TRBV2,-,TRBJ2-3,many,CASKAESTDTQYF,TGTGCCAGCAAAGCCGAATCCACAGATACGCAGTATTTT
TRBV27,-,TRBJ2-6,many,CASRGSGANVLTF,TGTGCCAGTAGAGGCTCTGGGGCCAACGTCCTGACTTTC
TRBV7-9,TRBD2,TRBJ2-2,many,CASSPWTSGNTGELFF,TGTGCCAGCAGCCCCTGGACTAGCGGGAACACCGGGGAGCTGTTTTTT
TRBV11-1,-,TRBJ1-3,many,CASNPHQGRRGGSGNTIYF,TGTGCCAGCAACCCCCATCAAGGTCGCAGGGGAGGGTCTGGAAACACCATATATTTT
TRBV7-2,-,TRBJ2-5,-,CASSLVGYPGTQYF,TGTGCCAGCAGCTTAGTAGGCTATCCGGGGACCCAGTACTTC
TRBV10-3,-,TRBJ1-1,many,CAISEGQLEAFF,TGTGCCATCAGTGAAGGACAACTTGAAGCTTTCTTT
TRBV18,-,TRBJ2-2,many,CASSPPSRSYTGELFF,TGTGCCAGCTCACCACCATCCAGGTCGTACACCGGGGAGCTGTTTTTT
TRBV29-1,TRBD1,TRBJ1-5,many,CSVETGGRNQPQHF,TGCAGCGTTGAAACAGGGGGGAGGAATCAGCCCCAGCATTTT
TRBV9,-,TRBJ2-5,few,CASSFSSRGQETQYF,TGTGCCAGCAGCTTCAGTTCCAGGGGCCAAGAGACCCAGTACTTC
TRBV12-3/TRBV12-4,-,TRBJ2-4,few,CARSLGVGDWDSF,TGTGCCCGCAGTTTGGGTGTCGGGGACTGGGATTCGTTC
TRBV20-1,TRBD1,TRBJ2-7,-,CSARVPGQGVEQYF,TGCAGTGCTAGAGTCCCGGGACAGGGAGTCGAGCAGTACTTC
TRBV20-1,TRBD1,TRBJ1-5,many,CSARSTGGVDQPQHF,TGCAGTGCTAGGTCCACAGGGGGCGTGGATCAGCCCCAGCATTTT
TRBV30,-,TRBJ1-6,many,CAWRADTGPYNSPLHF,TGTGCCTGGAGGGCGGATACGGGACCTTACAATTCACCCCTCCACTTT
TRBV3-1,TRBD2,TRBJ2-2,many,CASSLGTSIVGELFF,TGTGCCAGCAGTTTAGGGACTAGCATCGTCGGGGAGCTGTTTTTT
TRBV29-1,TRBD1,TRBJ2-7,many,CSVLTTGSYEQYF,TGCAGCGTCCTGACGACAGGGTCCTACGAGCAGTACTTC
TRBV6-1,-,TRBJ2-4,many,CASSELGNFHKNIQYF,TGTGCCAGCAGTGAATTGGGCAACTTCCACAAAAACATTCAGTACTTC
TRBV5-1,TRBD2,TRBJ2-2,many,CASSLVLAGNTGELFF,TGCGCCAGCAGCTTGGTTCTAGCGGGGAACACCGGGGAGCTGTTTTTT
TRBV5-1,TRBD1,TRBJ2-2,many,CASSLPGQGPGELFF,TGCGCCAGCAGCTTACCGGGACAGGGTCCCGGGGAGCTGTTTTTT
TRBV7-6,TRBD1,TRBJ2-7,many,CASSSVPGQGGEQYF,TGTGCCAGCAGCTCTGTCCCGGGACAGGGGGGGGAGCAGTACTTC
TRBV6-1,TRBD2,TRBJ2-5,many,CASSEFGVAGKETQYF,TGTGCCAGCAGTGAATTTGGAGTAGCGGGGAAAGAGACCCAGTACTTC
TRBV2,-,TRBJ2-7,-,CASSELSAGHEQYF,TGTGCCAGCAGTGAGCTGAGCGCCGGACACGAGCAGTACTTC
TRBV30,-,TRBJ1-2,many,CAARTGPYGYTF,TGTGCCGCTCGCACCGGGCCTTATGGCTACACCTTC
TRBV4-3,-,TRBJ1-2,many,CASSQYDTQGGYTF,TGCGCCAGCAGCCAATACGACACCCAAGGAGGCTACACCTTC
TRBV28,-,TRBJ1-1,many,CASSSYRDVTEAFF,TGTGCCAGCAGTTCTTACAGGGATGTGACTGAAGCTTTCTTT
TRBV20-1,-,TRBJ1-2,-,CSANRLGSNYGYTF,TGCAGTGCCAACCGGCTGGGCTCCAACTATGGCTACACCTTC
TRBV6-2/TRBV6-3,TRBD2,TRBJ2-7,many,CASREGLAGAYEQYF,TGTGCCAGCAGGGAAGGACTAGCGGGGGCCTACGAGCAGTACTTC
TRBV20-1,-,TRBJ1-3,many,CSATAGSGNTIYF,TGCAGTGCTACGGCAGGGTCCGGAAACACCATATATTTT
TRBV6-2/TRBV6-3,-,TRBJ2-6,many,CASSYSQGGGANVLTF,TGTGCCAGCAGTTACTCTCAGGGCGGTGGGGCCAACGTCCTGACTTTC
TRBV6-5,-,TRBJ1-1,many,CASSYLRGTGGAFF,TGTGCCAGCAGTTACCTGCGGGGAACCGGAGGAGCTTTCTTT
TRBV30,TRBD2,TRBJ2-5,many,CAWSVSLAGQETQYF,TGTGCCTGGAGTGTATCACTAGCGGGACAAGAGACCCAGTACTTC
TRBV20-1,TRBD1,TRBJ2-5,many,CSADRVRETQYF,TGCAGTGCGGACAGGGTACGAGAGACCCAGTACTTC
TRBV10-2,TRBD1,TRBJ2-7,many,CASGPGQGASYEQYF,TGCGCCAGCGGTCCGGGACAGGGGGCATCCTACGAGCAGTACTTC
TRBV28,-,TRBJ1-6,many,CASSFGVPPANSPLHF,TGTGCCAGCAGTTTCGGGGTGCCTCCGGCAAATTCACCCCTCCACTTT
TRBV5-1,-,TRBJ1-1,many,CASSTGTNTEAFF,TGCGCCAGCAGCACAGGGACGAACACTGAAGCTTTCTTT
TRBV13,TRBD1,TRBJ2-5,many,CASSIQGAVETQYF,TGTGCCAGCAGCATACAGGGGGCTGTAGAGACCCAGTACTTC
TRBV30,-,TRBJ1-5,-,CAWSVHGGRQPQHF,TGTGCCTGGAGTGTACATGGGGGAAGGCAGCCCCAGCATTTT
TRBV28,-,TRBJ1-5,many,CASSPGTSDQPQHF,TGTGCCAGCAGCCCCGGGACATCAGATCAGCCCCAGCATTTT
TRBV28,-,TRBJ2-5,many,CASSWAGGKETQYF,TGTGCCAGCAGTTGGGCAGGTGGGAAAGAGACCCAGTACTTC
TRBV29-1,-,TRBJ2-7,-,CSVRVGGYEQYF,TGCAGCGTTCGAGTTGGGGGCTACGAGCAGTACTTC
TRBV5-5,-,TRBJ2-5,many,CASSFPGEETQYF,TGTGCCAGCAGCTTCCCGGGGGAGGAGACCCAGTACTTC
TRBV28,-,TRBJ2-7,many,CASSPGVGEQYF,TGTGCCAGCAGCCCCGGGGTTGGGGAGCAGTACTTC